The entry that follows covers one T cell receptor (beta chain) sequence. There is no known antigen for this receptor. No base quality values were provided; no much bigger clone lies one nucleotide off. The immunoSEQ Assay, a bias-controlled multiplex PCR, was used to amplify TCRbeta CDR3 regions from genomic DNA. From the authors' description of their analysis: Within the assay, amplification of reference gene primers was used to estimate how many nucleated cells each sample contained. To quantify the absolute abundance of each unique TCRbeta CDR3 rearrangement, sequence reads were collapsed and filtered. Productive Simpson clonality was computed per sample as the square root of Simpson's diversity index over productive rearrangements. The immuneACCESS repertoire file appears here via TCRdb, limited to in-frame rearrangements. These files lack a portion of the clones; in checked studies, under half of the deficit traces to unresolved V genes, and the cause of the others is not known. V, J and clone size derive from that table, while D and trimming were established from the DNA sequence. This sample gives roughly 55,000 clones in total; approximately 80% of them show up just once. The ten largest clones take up 15% of the sample.

Whole blood was collected in K2EDTA tubes by collaborating institutions according to the institutions' own protocols. For TCRbeta analysis, collaborators shipped samples as frozen whole blood, isolated PBMCs, or DNA extracted from either of those sample types. The data originate from a study of blood T cell repertoires in COVID-19 (dated by TCRdb to about 2020). Context from the whole study: Collaborator samples came from the United States, Italy and Spain and covered acute and convalescent phases of COVID-19. The material from the prospective study consisted of cDNA or gDNA derived from T cells, B-cell-depleted T cells, or PBMCs. Subjects who had been exposed to COVID-19, were actively infected with it, or had recovered from it provided the deeply sampled blood TCRbeta repertoires that made up the dataset. The repertoires were made available in a free public database intended to serve as a resource for research on the immune response to SARS-CoV-2. Samples came from the ongoing ImmuneRACE study (first 160 participants) plus 1,254 subjects from 6 global collaborators. The sample metadata nearly always contained a de-identified subject ID, COVID-19 status, age in years and sex. HLA class I and class II types, where available, came from metadata supplied by the sample provider rather than from assay-based typing.

The research as a whole found: The amount of clinical and demographic metadata varied by source and participant and was provided uncurated.

The TCR comes from a human donor with active or convalescent COVID-19. The donor label of this sample is uncertain. The specimen sequenced was peripheral blood.

The DNA sequence is as follows: TGTGCCAGCAGCCAAGGCGTTCATAGAGAGACCCAGTACTTC. Translated, this gives CASSQGVHRETQYF. The V and J genes are TRBV4-2 and TRBJ2-5, with the D gene not clear enough to name. V is reduced by 1 base and J by 4 bases, leaving a spacing of 10 bases between them. Sequences LGHNA (CDR1) and YNFKEQ (CDR2) are obtained from the germline V gene. The CDR3 covers 14 residues, taking in both the cysteine and the phenylalanine. The only DNA kept is the CDR3, 42 bases in frame from the first base.